Presented here are 28 T cell receptor beta chains from one specimen sequenced in a study of blood T cell repertoires in COVID-19. TCRdb keeps only in-frame clones here, not all; method: immunoSEQ multiplex PCR. The sample lists 200,000 to 300,000 clones; roughly 86% were seen once. The sequencing input was peripheral blood. These receptor sequences come from a woman aged 60-75 years who had recovered from COVID-19.

The chain is built from TRBV11-2 and TRBJ1-3, with D perhaps matching TRBD1 (5 bases). V was clipped by 1 base and J by 4 bases, with 8 bases between them. Germline V gene sequence: CDR1 SGHAT, CDR2 FQNNGV. This CDR3 is 14 amino acids long. The CDR3 DNA follows: TGTGCCAGCAGCTTAGTAGGGGTCGGAAACACCATATATTTT. This encodes CASSLVGVGNTIYF. Full variable domain (remainder filled in from reference TRBV11-2 and TRBJ1-3): EAGVAQSPRYKIIEKRQSVAFWCNPISGHATLYWYQQILGQGPKLLIQFQNNGVVDDSQLPKDRFSAERLKGVDSTLKIQPAKLEDSAVYLCASSLVGVGNTIYFGEGSWLTVV.

The chain recombines TRBV5-6 with TRBJ1-2; D gene unclear. The germline CDR1 and CDR2 sequences are SGHDT and YYEEEE. V was trimmed by 1 base and J by 9 bases, leaving 19 bases between them. This CDR3 is built from 15 residues. In nucleotides, the CDR3 is TGTGCCAGCAGCTTGCCCGAGGCGCAGCCCAGAAGCTACACCTTC. Encoded protein: CASSLPEAQPRSYTF.

The V and J genes are TRBV28 and TRBJ2-7; the D is unclear. Germline V gives CDR1 MDHEN, CDR2 SYDVKM. V was trimmed by 4 bases and J by 4 bases, leaving 8 bases between them. This CDR3 is built from 12 residues. The CDR3 DNA is TGTGCCAGCAGTTCCAGATTATACGAGCAGTACTTC. Translation: CASSSRLYEQYF.

CDR3 in amino acids: CASSPGQPTNEQFF. CDR3 nucleotides: TGTGCCAGCAGCCCGGGACAGCCGACGAATGAGCAGTTCTTC. V gene TRBV11-3 combines with J gene TRBJ2-1; TRBD1 aligns across 7 bases. Unmatched junction bases numbered 8, after V lost 5 bases and J lost 7 bases. This CDR3 spans 14 amino acids. Germline-derived CDR1 and CDR2 are SGHNT and YENEEA.

The chain recombines TRBV5-6 with TRBJ1-6; D not certain. Germline CDR1 SGHDT, CDR2 YYEEEE. The CDR3 consists of 14 residues. V lost 6 bases, J lost 7 bases, and 14 bases lay in between. CDR3 residues: CASTVGWANSPLHF. The CDR3 bases are TGTGCCAGCACGGTTGGTTGGGCAAATTCACCCCTCCACTTT. Complete variable domain (other parts from reference TRBV5-6 and TRBJ1-6): DAGVTQSPTHLIKTRGQQVTLRCSPKSGHDTVSWYQQALGQGPQFIFQYYEEEERQRGNFPDRFSGHQFPNYSSELNVNALLLGDSALYLCASTVGWANSPLHFGNGTRLTVT.

V usage is TRBV3-1 (or the pseudogene TRBV3-2) and J usage is TRBJ2-7, with D tentatively TRBD1 (6 bases). Germline V lookup: CDR1 LGHDT, CDR2 YNNKEL (reference sequence). The length of the CDR3 is 15 residues. V was trimmed by 0 bases and J by 2 bases, leaving 11 bases between them. The CDR3 DNA follows: TGTGCCAGCAGCCAAGAAGGACAGCTTCCCTACGAGCAGTACTTC. It translates to CASSQEGQLPYEQYF.

The gene calls are TRBV4-1 and TRBJ1-2; tentative D call: TRBD1 (6 bases). The CDR3 loop spans 15 amino acids. V lost 4 bases to trimming and J lost 6 bases, with 18 bases between them. Germline values: CDR1 MGHRA, CDR2 YSYEKL. CDR3 coding DNA: TGCGCCAGCAGCCTTCGACAGGTCCAATCCGATGGCTACACCTTC. This translates into CASSLRQVQSDGYTF.

The rearrangement links TRBV11-2 to TRBJ2-4, with D maybe TRBD1 (6 bases). Per germline, CDR1 SGHAT and CDR2 FQNNGV. This CDR3 is built from 14 residues. V gave up 5 bases and J gave up 0 bases, with 8 bases separating them. The CDR3 DNA follows: TGTGCCAGCAGCCAACAGGGAGCCAAAAACATTCAGTACTTC. This gives the protein CASSQQGAKNIQYF.

The chain carries TRBV6-5 and TRBJ2-7, with 8 positions matching TRBD2. Germline V gene sequence: CDR1 MNHEY, CDR2 SVGAGI. The CDR3 spans 13 residues. With V trimmed by 7 bases and J by 7 bases, 9 bases remained unmatched. CDR3 protein: CASKLSGAWEQYF. CDR3 DNA sequence: TGTGCCAGCAAACTTAGCGGGGCCTGGGAGCAGTACTTC.

This chain links TRBV27 with TRBJ2-7; 8 nucleotides agree with TRBD1. V shed 7 bases and J 2 bases; nucleotides not matched to a gene: 10. The CDR3 is made up of 15 amino acids. From germline, CDR1 is MNHEY and CDR2 SMNVEV (reference sequence). The CDR3 DNA is TGTGCCAGCATAAGGGGCCGGACAGGGACCTACGAGCAGTACTTC. Amino acids: CASIRGRTGTYEQYF.

The chain is built from TRBV27 and TRBJ2-7; 8 nucleotides line up with TRBD2. This CDR3 comprises 15 residues. CDR1 is MNHEY, CDR2 SMNVEV, per germline (reference sequence). J was trimmed by 3 bases and V by 6 bases; bases with no gene match: 10. As DNA, the CDR3 is TGTGCCAGCAGGCGGGGGGCCGACCCCAGCTACGAGCAGTACTTC. Translation: CASRRGADPSYEQYF.

The V and J genes are TRBV6-1 and TRBJ2-3, with D tentatively TRBD1 (6 bases). Germline assignment: CDR1 MNHNS and CDR2 SASEGT. The CDR3 runs to 13 residues. The V and J ends lost 2 bases and 4 bases respectively, with 7 bases between them. The CDR3 loop is CASSESGADTQYF. Written as DNA, the CDR3 is TGTGCCAGCAGTGAATCAGGGGCAGATACGCAGTATTTT.

The V gene is TRBV2, the J gene TRBJ2-1; the D is unclear. V was trimmed by 6 bases and J by 7 bases, leaving 13 bases between them. The CDR3 is 13 amino acids. The germline gives CDR1 SNHLY, CDR2 FYNNEI. The CDR3 DNA follows: TGTGCCAGCAGAATTTTGGGCCTGAATGAGCAGTTCTTC. It specifies CASRILGLNEQFF. Together with reference TRBV2 and TRBJ2-1, the CDR3 gives the full variable domain: EPEVTQTPSHQVTQMGQEVILRCVPISNHLYFYWYRQILGQKVEFLVSFYNNEISEKSEIFDDQFSVERPDGSNFTLKIRSTKLEDSAMYFCASRILGLNEQFFGPGTRLTVL.

The CDR3 DNA reads as TGCGCCAGCAGCTTGTCGGCGGCCAATAATGAAAAACTGTTTTTT. Translating gives CASSLSAANNEKLFF. The genes are TRBV5-1 and TRBJ1-4; no reliable D call. CDR1 and CDR2 (germline): SGHRS, YFSETQ. Trimming took off 1 base at V and 4 bases at J, with 11 bases between the two ends. The CDR3 extends over 15 amino acids. Combining the CDR3 with reference TRBV5-1 and TRBJ1-4 gives the whole variable domain KAGVTQTPRYLIKTRGQQVTLSCSPISGHRSVSWYQQTPGQGLQFLFEYFSETQRNKGNFPGRFSGRQFSNSRSEMNVSTLELGDSALYLCASSLSAANNEKLFFGSGTQLSVL.

The gene calls are TRBV15 and TRBJ2-2; tentatively, D is TRBD1 (6 bases). V gave up 7 bases and J gave up 3 bases, with 12 bases separating them. The CDR3 sequence is 14 residues long. The germline CDR1 and CDR2 sequences are LNHNV and YYDKDF (reference sequence). The CDR3 reads CATKLYRDTGELFF. CDR3 coding DNA: TGTGCCACCAAGTTGTACAGGGACACCGGGGAGCTGTTTTTT.

The chain joins TRBV5-1 to TRBJ2-3; no reliable D call. The germline V and J ends were trimmed by 0 bases and 7 bases, with 18 bases remaining between them. Germline V gene lookup returns CDR1 SGHRS and CDR2 YFSETQ. CDR3 size: 16 residues. CDR3 region: CASSLAGLGRSNTQYF. The CDR3 DNA reads TGCGCCAGCAGCTTGGCCGGTTTGGGCCGGTCGAATACGCAGTATTTT.

This clone is a singleton in its sample. The rearrangement links TRBV6-6 to TRBJ1-1; 7 bases are a match to TRBD1. Germline CDR1 MNHNY, CDR2 SVGAGI (reference sequence). Trimming took 6 bases from V and 1 from J; bases not matched to a gene: 8. This CDR3 spans 15 amino acids. CDR3 nucleotide sequence: TGTGCCAGCAGCCTATCGGGACAGACGAACACTGAAGCTTTCTTT. Translation: CASSLSGQTNTEAFF.

V usage is TRBV3-1 (or the pseudogene TRBV3-2) and J usage is TRBJ1-6; 9 nucleotides match TRBD1. Losses at the gene ends were 4 bases for V and 10 bases for J; bases not matched to a gene: 5. There are 14 residues in the CDR3. Germline-derived CDR1 and CDR2 are LGHDT and YNNKEL (reference sequence). The CDR3: CASSRQDRGSPLHF. DNA for the CDR3: TGTGCCAGCAGCCGCCAGGACAGGGGATCACCCCTCCACTTT.

This clone appeared many times. The chain carries TRBV28 and TRBJ2-2, with a possible D match to TRBD1 (5 bases). V dropped 5 bases and J dropped 7 bases, with 17 bases sitting between them. CDR1 is MDHEN and CDR2 is SYDVKM in the germline V gene. CDR3 length: 15 residues. CDR3 DNA sequence: TGTGCCAGCAGTAAATATCCAGGGCAAGGCGGGGAGCTGTTTTTT. As protein: CASSKYPGQGGELFF. The complete variable domain, with remaining parts taken from reference TRBV28 and TRBJ2-2, reads DVKVTQSSRYLVKRTGEKVFLECVQDMDHENMFWYRQDPGLGLRLIYFSYDVKMKEKGDIPEGYSVSREKKERFSLILESASTNQTSMYLCASSKYPGQGGELFFGEGSRLTVL.

The chain links TRBV6-5 to TRBJ1-4; D is ambiguous. Germline loops: CDR1 MNHEY, CDR2 SVGAGI. The germline V and J ends were trimmed by 7 bases and 0 bases, with 6 bases remaining between them. This CDR3 comprises 13 residues. The CDR3 protein is CASMGATNEKLFF. The CDR3 nucleotides are TGTGCCAGCATGGGAGCAACTAATGAAAAACTGTTTTTT.

This chain uses TRBV6-5 with TRBJ2-7; D is ambiguous. Trimming cost V 6 bases and J 3 bases, with 12 bases left between them. There are 13 residues in the CDR3. Germline CDR1 reads MNHEY; CDR2 reads SVGAGI. Here the CDR3 DNA reads TGTGCCAGCAGCCACCCGGAGCACTACGAGCAGTACTTC. Its translation is CASSHPEHYEQYF.

The V and J genes are TRBV18 and TRBJ1-2; D call uncertain. This CDR3 has 14 amino acids. Germline V gene data show CDR1 as KGHSH and CDR2 as LQKENI. V was shortened by 2 bases and J by 0 bases, with 7 bases between the two germline ends. The CDR3: CASSPEATNYGYTF. Here the CDR3 DNA reads TGTGCCAGCTCACCAGAGGCTACTAACTATGGCTACACCTTC.

The chain has TRBV5-4 and TRBJ2-5, with 13 bases fitting TRBD2. Germline V gene sequence: CDR1 SGHNT, CDR2 YYREEE (reference sequence). Unmatched junction bases numbered 5, after V lost 4 bases and J lost 2 bases. CDR3 size: 16 residues. The CDR3 here is CASSTSLAGGQETQYF. The CDR3, as DNA: TGTGCCAGCAGCACATCACTAGCGGGGGGGCAAGAGACCCAGTACTTC.

The chain is built from TRBV9 and TRBJ2-2, with 7 bases matching TRBD1. Germline loops: CDR1 SGDLS, CDR2 YYNGEE. V was pared by 3 bases and J by 4 bases, with 6 bases of the junction left unmatched. The CDR3 extends over 15 amino acids. The CDR3 here is CASSAWTGSTGELFF. CDR3 sequence (DNA): TGTGCCAGCAGCGCTTGGACAGGAAGCACCGGGGAGCTGTTTTTT.

CDR3 sequence: CASRGEANTGELFF. In nucleotides, the CDR3 is TGCGCCAGCAGAGGAGAGGCGAACACCGGGGAGCTGTTTTTT. The rearrangement joins TRBV5-1 to TRBJ2-2; unclear D gene. V shed 5 bases and J shed 0 bases, with 8 bases lying between them. Germline assignment: CDR1 SGHRS and CDR2 YFSETQ. The CDR3 is 14 residues long.

The chain couples TRBV27 to TRBJ2-1, with a tentative D call TRBD1 (5 bases). V was cut by 1 base and J by 8 bases, with 6 bases left in between. Germline V gene sequence: CDR1 MNHEY, CDR2 SMNVEV (reference sequence). The CDR3 is 12 residues long. The CDR3 DNA follows: TGTGCCAGCAGTTTATTAGGGGATGAGCAGTTCTTC. Protein sequence: CASSLLGDEQFF.

This chain joins TRBV28 and TRBJ1-2, with unresolved D. Germline V gene lookup returns CDR1 MDHEN and CDR2 SYDVKM. CDR3 length: 15 amino acids. V was shortened by 5 bases and J by 4 bases, with 17 bases between the two germline ends. The DNA for the CDR3 is TGTGCCAGCAGTGTTAATCTACAGCCTACCTATGGCTACACCTTC. It encodes CASSVNLQPTYGYTF.

This chain connects TRBV7-9 to TRBJ1-3, with D hard to call. The germline CDR1 and CDR2 sequences are SEHNR and FQNEAQ (reference sequence). This CDR3 region has 17 residues. The V end was cut by 0 bases, the J end by 0 bases, with 12 bases between. CDR3 bases: TGTGCCAGCAGCTTAGCCCCCCAGGCCTACTCTGGAAACACCATATATTTT. Amino acids: CASSLAPQAYSGNTIYF.